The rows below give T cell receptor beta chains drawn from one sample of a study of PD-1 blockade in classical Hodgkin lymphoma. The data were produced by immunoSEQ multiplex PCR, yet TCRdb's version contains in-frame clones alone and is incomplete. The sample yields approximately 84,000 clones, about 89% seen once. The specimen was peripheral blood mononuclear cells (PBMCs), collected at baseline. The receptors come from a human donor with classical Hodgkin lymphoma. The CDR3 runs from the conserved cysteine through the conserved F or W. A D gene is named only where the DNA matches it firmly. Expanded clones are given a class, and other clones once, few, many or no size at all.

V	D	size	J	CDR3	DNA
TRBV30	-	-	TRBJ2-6	CAWSRGSPSGANVLTF	TGTGCCTGGAGTAGGGGCTCGCCTTCTGGGGCCAACGTCCTGACTTTC
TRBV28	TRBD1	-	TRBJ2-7	CASSLDRGFEQYF	TGTGCCAGCAGCCTGGACAGGGGTTTTGAGCAGTACTTC
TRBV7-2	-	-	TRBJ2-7	CASSLEGARHYEQYF	TGTGCCAGCAGCTTAGAAGGCGCCCGGCACTACGAGCAGTACTTC
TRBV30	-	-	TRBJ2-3	CAYGVGGSTDTQYF	TGTGCTTACGGTGTGGGCGGTAGCACAGATACGCAGTATTTT
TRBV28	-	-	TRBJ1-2	CASSDPTWVDGYTF	TGTGCCAGCAGCGACCCGACGTGGGTTGATGGCTACACCTTC
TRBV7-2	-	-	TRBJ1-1	CASSFPSRQNTEAFF	TGTGCCAGCAGCTTTCCCAGCCGGCAGAACACTGAAGCTTTCTTT
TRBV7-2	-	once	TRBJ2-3	CASSLESFTDTQYF	TGTGCCAGCAGCTTAGAATCTTTCACAGATACGCAGTATTTT
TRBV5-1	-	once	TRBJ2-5	CASSPGDSDLETQYF	TGCGCCAGCAGCCCCGGGGATTCCGATCTGGAGACCCAGTACTTC
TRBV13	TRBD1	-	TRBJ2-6	CASSLISGQGVINANVLTF	TGTGCCAGCAGCTTAATATCCGGACAGGGGGTTATAAATGCCAACGTCCTGACTTTC
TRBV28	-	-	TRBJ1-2	CASSLGGRQIYGYTF	TGTGCCAGCAGTTTAGGTGGCAGGCAAATCTATGGCTACACCTTC
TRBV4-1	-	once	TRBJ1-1	CASSQDPIGGRSNIEAFF	TGCGCCAGCAGCCAGGATCCAATTGGAGGACGAAGCAATATTGAAGCTTTCTTT
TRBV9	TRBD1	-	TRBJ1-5	CASSPGQGISSNQPQHF	TGTGCCAGCAGCCCCGGACAGGGGATTAGTAGCAATCAGCCCCAGCATTTT
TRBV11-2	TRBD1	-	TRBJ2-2	CASRGQGFNTGELFF	TGTGCCAGCAGGGGACAGGGATTCAACACCGGGGAGCTGTTTTTT
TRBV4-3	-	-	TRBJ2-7	CASSQDWAIPTEQYF	TGCGCCAGCAGCCAAGATTGGGCGATACCTACGGAGCAGTACTTC
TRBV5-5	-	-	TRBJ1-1	CASSFLGAFEAFF	TGTGCCAGCAGCTTTCTCGGGGCCTTCGAAGCTTTCTTT
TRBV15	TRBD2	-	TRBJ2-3	CATSSTSGRDTQYF	TGTGCCACCAGCAGTACTAGCGGGAGAGATACGCAGTATTTT
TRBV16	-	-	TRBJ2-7	CASSQSLGGREQYF	TGTGCCAGCAGCCAATCGTTGGGGGGTCGGGAGCAGTACTTC
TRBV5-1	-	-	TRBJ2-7	CASSSPDTLGYERYF	TGCGCCAGCAGCTCCCCGGACACCCTAGGCTACGAGCGGTACTTC